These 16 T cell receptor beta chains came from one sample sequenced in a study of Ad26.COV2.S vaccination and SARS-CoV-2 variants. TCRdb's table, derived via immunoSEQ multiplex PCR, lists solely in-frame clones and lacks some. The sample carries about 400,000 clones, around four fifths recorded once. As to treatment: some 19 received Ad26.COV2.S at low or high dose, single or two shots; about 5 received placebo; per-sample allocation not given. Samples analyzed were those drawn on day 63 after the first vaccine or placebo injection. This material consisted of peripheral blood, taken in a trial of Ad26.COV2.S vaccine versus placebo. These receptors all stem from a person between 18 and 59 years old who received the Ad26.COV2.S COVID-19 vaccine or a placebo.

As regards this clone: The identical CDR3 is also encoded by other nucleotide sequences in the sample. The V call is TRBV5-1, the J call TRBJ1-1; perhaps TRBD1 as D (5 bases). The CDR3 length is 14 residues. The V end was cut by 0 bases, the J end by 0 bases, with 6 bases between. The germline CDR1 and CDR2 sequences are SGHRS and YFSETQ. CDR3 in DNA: TGCGCCAGCAGCTTGGACAGGATGAACACTGAAGCTTTCTTT. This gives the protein CASSLDRMNTEAFF. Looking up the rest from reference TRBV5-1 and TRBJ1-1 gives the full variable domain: KAGVTQTPRYLIKTRGQQVTLSCSPISGHRSVSWYQQTPGQGLQFLFEYFSETQRNKGNFPGRFSGRQFSNSRSEMNVSTLELGDSALYLCASSLDRMNTEAFFGQGTRLTVV.

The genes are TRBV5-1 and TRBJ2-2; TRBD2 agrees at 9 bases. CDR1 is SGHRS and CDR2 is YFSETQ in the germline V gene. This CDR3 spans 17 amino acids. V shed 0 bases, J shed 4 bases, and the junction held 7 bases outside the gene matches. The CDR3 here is CASSLGVAGAGTGELFF. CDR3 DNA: TGCGCCAGCAGCTTGGGGGTAGCGGGGGCCGGCACCGGGGAGCTGTTTTTT.

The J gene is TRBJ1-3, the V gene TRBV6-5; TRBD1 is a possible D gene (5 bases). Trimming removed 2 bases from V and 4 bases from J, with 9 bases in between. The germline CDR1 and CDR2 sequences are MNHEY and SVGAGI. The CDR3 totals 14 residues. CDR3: CASSYGGDGNTIYF. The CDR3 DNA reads TGTGCCAGCAGTTACGGGGGGGACGGAAACACCATATATTTT.

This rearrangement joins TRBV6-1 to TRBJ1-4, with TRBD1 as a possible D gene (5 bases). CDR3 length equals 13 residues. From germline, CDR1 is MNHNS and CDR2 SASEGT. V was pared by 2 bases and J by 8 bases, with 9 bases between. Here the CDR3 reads CASSERGGEKLFF. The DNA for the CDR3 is TGTGCCAGCAGTGAAAGGGGAGGCGAAAAACTGTTTTTT.

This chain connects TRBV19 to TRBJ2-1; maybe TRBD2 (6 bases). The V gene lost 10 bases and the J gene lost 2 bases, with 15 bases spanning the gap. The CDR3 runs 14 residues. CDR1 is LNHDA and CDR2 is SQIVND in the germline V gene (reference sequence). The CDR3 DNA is TGTGCCACCAAACTAGCACTCACCTACAATGAGCAGTTCTTC. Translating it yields CATKLALTYNEQFF.

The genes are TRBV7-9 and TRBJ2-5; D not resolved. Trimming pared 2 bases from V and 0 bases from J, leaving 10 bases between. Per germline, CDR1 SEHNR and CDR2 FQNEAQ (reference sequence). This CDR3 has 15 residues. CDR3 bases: TGTGCCAGCAGCTTAATAAGGGATTACCAAGAGACCCAGTACTTC. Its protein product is CASSLIRDYQETQYF.

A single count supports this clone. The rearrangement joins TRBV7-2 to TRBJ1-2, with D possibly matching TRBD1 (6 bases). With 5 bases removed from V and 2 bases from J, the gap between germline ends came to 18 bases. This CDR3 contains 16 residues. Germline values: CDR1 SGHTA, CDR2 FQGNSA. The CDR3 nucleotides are TGTGCCAGCAGCCACCCCACTAGGGGGGGAAACTATGGCTACACCTTC. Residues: CASSHPTRGGNYGYTF.

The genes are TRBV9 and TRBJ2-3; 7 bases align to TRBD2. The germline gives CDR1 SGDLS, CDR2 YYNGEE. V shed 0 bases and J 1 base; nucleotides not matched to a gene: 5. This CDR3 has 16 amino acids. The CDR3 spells CASSVVAGRGTDTQYF. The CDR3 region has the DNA TGTGCCAGCAGCGTAGTTGCAGGGAGGGGCACAGATACGCAGTATTTT.

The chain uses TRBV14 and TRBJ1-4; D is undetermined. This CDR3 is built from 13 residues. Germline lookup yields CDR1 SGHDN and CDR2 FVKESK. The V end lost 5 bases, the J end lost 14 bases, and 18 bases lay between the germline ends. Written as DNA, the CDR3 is TGTGCCAGCAGCTTTGGCGTTGTAGGCGTTCTGTTTTTT. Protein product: CASSFGVVGVLFF.

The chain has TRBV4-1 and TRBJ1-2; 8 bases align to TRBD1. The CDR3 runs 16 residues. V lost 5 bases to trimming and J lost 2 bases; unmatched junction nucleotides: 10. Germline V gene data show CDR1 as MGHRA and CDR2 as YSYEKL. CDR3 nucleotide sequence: TGCGCCAGCAGCGGTCAATCAGGGGGCGGAAACTATGGCTACACCTTC. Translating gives CASSGQSGGGNYGYTF.

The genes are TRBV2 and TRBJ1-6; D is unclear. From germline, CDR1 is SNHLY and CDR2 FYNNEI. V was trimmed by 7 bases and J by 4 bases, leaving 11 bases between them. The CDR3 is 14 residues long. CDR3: CASMRGAYNSPLHF. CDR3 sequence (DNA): TGTGCCAGCATGCGGGGAGCGTATAATTCACCCCTCCACTTT. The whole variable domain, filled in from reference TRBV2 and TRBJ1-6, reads EPEVTQTPSHQVTQMGQEVILRCVPISNHLYFYWYRQILGQKVEFLVSFYNNEISEKSEIFDDQFSVERPDGSNFTLKIRSTKLEDSAMYFCASMRGAYNSPLHFGNGTRLTVT.

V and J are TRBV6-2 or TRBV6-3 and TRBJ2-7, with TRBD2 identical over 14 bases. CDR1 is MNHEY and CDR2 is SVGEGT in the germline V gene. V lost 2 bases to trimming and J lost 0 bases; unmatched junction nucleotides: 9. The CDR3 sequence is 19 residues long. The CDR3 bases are TGTGCCAGCAGTTACGACGGGACTAGCGGGAGCCTAAGCTCCTACGAGCAGTACTTC. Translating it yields CASSYDGTSGSLSSYEQYF.

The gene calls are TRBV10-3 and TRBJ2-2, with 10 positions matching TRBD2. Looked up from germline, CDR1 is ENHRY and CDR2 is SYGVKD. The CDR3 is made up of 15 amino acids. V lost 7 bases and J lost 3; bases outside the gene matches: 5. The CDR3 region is CAIKALAGDTGELFF. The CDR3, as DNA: TGTGCCATCAAAGCCCTAGCGGGAGACACCGGGGAGCTGTTTTTT.

CDR3 DNA sequence: TGTGCCAGCAGTTTGGTGGGGGCCACTGAAGCTTTCTTT. The encoded protein is CASSLVGATEAFF. The rearrangement links TRBV12-3 or TRBV12-4 to TRBJ1-1; D may be TRBD1 (6 bases). This CDR3 region has 13 residues. The V end lost 3 bases, the J end lost 4 bases, and 9 bases lay between the germline ends.

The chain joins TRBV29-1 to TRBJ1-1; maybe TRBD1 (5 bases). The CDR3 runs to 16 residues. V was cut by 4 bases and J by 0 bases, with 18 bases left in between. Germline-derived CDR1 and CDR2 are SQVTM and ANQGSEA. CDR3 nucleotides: TGCAGCGTTGGAATTTTTAAGCAGGGATTGAACACTGAAGCTTTCTTT. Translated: CSVGIFKQGLNTEAFF.

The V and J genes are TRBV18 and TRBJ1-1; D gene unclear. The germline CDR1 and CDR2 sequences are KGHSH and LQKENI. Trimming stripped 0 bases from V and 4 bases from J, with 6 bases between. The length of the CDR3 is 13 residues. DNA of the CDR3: TGTGCCAGCTCACCACCGAGCAGCACTGAAGCTTTCTTT. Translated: CASSPPSSTEAFF.